The T cell receptor (beta chain) under discussion was sequenced for a study of T cell changes during pregnancy in multiple sclerosis. This table comes from immunoSEQ multiplex PCR, and its TCRdb copy is limited to in-frame clones, with some not included. The table shows about 35,000 clones, with over 85% occurring only once. The CDR3 spans 17 residues. The V end lost 5 bases, the J end lost 7 bases, and 24 bases lay between the germline ends. Germline V gene sequence: CDR1 MDHEN, CDR2 SYDVKM. The TCR originated in a female donor in good health, enrolled as a control in a pregnancy study. This material consisted of CD4+ T cells from peripheral blood mononuclear cells, taken after pregnancy. The J gene is TRBJ1-5, the V gene TRBV28; weak D call: TRBD1 (5 bases). CDR3 sequence: CASSAYGGGKGYQPQHF. CDR3 sequence (DNA): TGTGCCAGCAGTGCGTACGGGGGAGGAAAAGGGTACCAGCCCCAGCATTTT.